Shown below are 16 T cell receptor beta chains from a single sample sequenced in a study of blood T cells in healthy people across ages. The use of a sample-barcoded 5' primer and a J-beta primer mix characterized a second PCR of about 7 to 12 cycles. TCRdb ran MiXCR on the 5' RACE reads and lists one entry per CDR3 protein. Counted here are about 800,000 distinct CDR3 sequences, about 45% occurring once; the ten biggest clones make up 15% to 20%. Sequenced input: blood. Receptor source: a man older than 75 in good health.

This clonotype was counted once. V usage is TRBV7-2 and J usage is TRBJ2-3; D uncertain. V lost 5 bases, J lost 0 bases, and 9 bases lay in between. Germline-derived CDR1 and CDR2 are SGHTA and FQGNSA. This CDR3 comprises 14 residues. The DNA for the CDR3 is TGTGCCAGCAGCATCCGCCTCAGCACAGATACGCAGTATTTT. As protein: CASSIRLSTDTQYF.

This chain uses TRBV19 with TRBJ2-1; D call uncertain. V lost 9 bases and J 5 bases, leaving 14 bases between the germline ends. This CDR3 is 13 amino acids long. Germline lookup yields CDR1 LNHDA and CDR2 SQIVND (reference sequence). The CDR3 sequence: CARWDRTDNEQFF. The CDR3, as DNA: TGTGCCAGGTGGGATCGGACCGACAATGAGCAGTTCTTC. Variable domain in full (rest from reference TRBV19 and TRBJ2-1): DGGITQSPKYLFRKEGQNVTLSCEQNLNHDAMYWYRQDPGQGLRLIYYSQIVNDFQKGDIAEGYSVSREKKESFPLTVTSAQKNPTAFYLCARWDRTDNEQFFGPGTRLTVL.

V gene TRBV7-6 combines with J gene TRBJ2-5; D is undetermined. V gave up 3 bases and J gave up 0 bases, with 11 bases separating them. This CDR3 region has 15 residues. Germline CDR1 SGHVS, CDR2 FNYEAQ. The CDR3 DNA reads TGTGCCAGCAGCTTGGAGTCGCTAAACCAAGAGACCCAGTACTTC. Encoded protein: CASSLESLNQETQYF.

Concerning this clonotype: Sequence at one end of the junction differs from germline and may be a read error. The chain has TRBV28 and TRBJ2-7; D possibly matches TRBD1 or TRBD2 (6 bases each). The CDR3 totals 14 residues. Germline V gives CDR1 MDHEN, CDR2 SYDVKM. The chain's CDR3 is CANSSPGAPYEQYF. DNA for the CDR3: TGTGCCAACAGTTCGCCGGGGGCACCCTACGAGCAGTACTTC.

About this clonotype: An end of the junction does not agree with germline; a read error may underlie this. The chain couples TRBV5-1 to TRBJ2-3; 7 bases line up with TRBD1. The CDR3 contains 15 residues. The germline CDR1 and CDR2 sequences are SGHRS and YFSETQ. The CDR3 bases are TGCGCCAGCATCTTGGGGACAGCGGCGTCAGATACGCAGTATTTT. Protein: CASILGTAASDTQYF.

This clonotype turned up a few times. The genes are TRBV11-2 and TRBJ2-7; the D gene is possibly TRBD2 (6 bases). The CDR3 totals 12 residues. Germline V CDR1 and CDR2: SGHAT, FQNNGV. The ends were cut back, 1 base at V and 7 bases at J, with 8 bases in the middle. The CDR3 protein is CASSLASEEQYF. CDR3 in DNA: TGTGCCAGCAGCTTAGCTAGCGAAGAGCAGTACTTC.

The chain combines TRBV25-1 with TRBJ2-1; unclear D gene. The germline CDR1 and CDR2 sequences are MGHDK and SYGVNS. The CDR3 loop spans 12 amino acids. V lost 10 bases and J 1 base, leaving 8 bases between the germline ends. This CDR3 reads CATLLSYNEQFF. DNA for the CDR3: TGTGCCACCCTGTTGTCCTACAATGAGCAGTTCTTC.

The CDR3 DNA sequence: TGTGCCAGCAGTTTCGCCCAGACAGGGAAACAGCCCCAGCATTTT. It translates to CASSFAQTGKQPQHF. This chain connects TRBV12-3 or TRBV12-4 to TRBJ1-5; TRBD1 agrees at 7 bases. J lost 7 bases, V lost 3 bases, and 9 bases had no gene match. The CDR3 extends over 15 amino acids.

This clonotype was seen a few times. The V gene is TRBV7-2, the J gene TRBJ2-5, with 9 bases aligning to TRBD1. CDR1 is SGHTA and CDR2 is FQGNSA in the germline V gene. This CDR3 is 14 amino acids long. V shed 5 bases, J shed 11 bases, and the junction held 12 bases outside the gene matches. CDR3 loop: CASSIFGTGKEQYF. DNA for the CDR3: TGTGCCAGCAGCATATTCGGGACAGGGAAGGAACAGTACTTC.

This clonotype occurred many times. The chain combines TRBV19 with TRBJ2-1; 14 positions agree with TRBD2. This CDR3 spans 14 amino acids. Germline V gives CDR1 LNHDA, CDR2 SQIVND (reference sequence). V shed 6 bases, J shed 9 bases, and the junction held 4 bases outside the gene matches. The CDR3 sequence is CASSGTSGRSEQFF. The CDR3 DNA is TGTGCCAGTAGCGGGACTAGCGGGAGAAGTGAGCAGTTCTTC.

The sample holds a few counts of this clonotype. A read error may be the cause here, since a much bigger clone is one base away. This chain joins TRBV29-1 and TRBJ2-3; D perhaps matches TRBD2 (6 bases). This CDR3 region has 16 residues. Germline V gene data show CDR1 as SQVTM and CDR2 as ANQGSEA. The V end was cut by 6 bases, the J end by 2 bases, with 21 bases between. CDR3 coding DNA: TGCAGCGTGTTGGGGACTGGCGGAGTCAACACAGATACGCAGTATTTT. Residues: CSVLGTGGVNTDTQYF.

The chain carries TRBV10-3 and TRBJ1-2, with D tentatively TRBD1 (6 bases). The CDR3 spans 15 residues. Per the germline V gene, CDR1 is ENHRY and CDR2 is SYGVKD. Trimming took off 3 bases at V and 2 bases at J, with 13 bases between the two ends. The CDR3 loop is CAISDGGAFNYGYTF. The CDR3 region has the DNA TGTGCCATCAGTGATGGGGGGGCGTTCAACTATGGCTACACCTTC.

The V and J genes are TRBV6-6 and TRBJ2-5, with D hard to call. Trimming shortened V by 2 bases and J by 3 bases, and 13 bases separated the two germline ends. There are 15 residues in the CDR3. The germline CDR1 and CDR2 sequences are MNHNY and SVGAGI (reference sequence). The CDR3 DNA reads as TGTGCCAGCAGTTACGGGCCACCAATAAAAGAGACCCAGTACTTC. Translated, it gives CASSYGPPIKETQYF.

J is TRBJ2-3 and V is TRBV28; 10 bases are a match to TRBD1. CDR1 is MDHEN, CDR2 SYDVKM, per germline. The CDR3 loop spans 15 amino acids. J lost 3 bases, V lost 7 bases, and 7 bases had no gene match. The CDR3 spells CASNRPGQGTDTQYF. The CDR3 DNA reads as TGTGCCAGCAATCGACCGGGACAGGGGACAGATACGCAGTATTTT.

This chain joins TRBV29-1 and TRBJ1-1; D is unresolved. Germline-derived CDR1 and CDR2 are SQVTM and ANQGSEA. CDR3 length: 12 residues. Trimming cost V 2 bases and J 1 base, with 5 bases left between them. Written as DNA, the CDR3 is TGCAGCGTTGAATACAGGAACACTGAAGCTTTCTTT. The encoded protein is CSVEYRNTEAFF.

In its sample, this clonotype was seen many times. This chain connects TRBV14 to TRBJ1-4; 10 nucleotides align to TRBD1. J was trimmed by 8 bases and V by 4 bases; bases with no gene match: 10. CDR3 length: 16 residues. CDR1 and CDR2 (germline): SGHDN, FVKESK. The CDR3 loop reads CASSRPGQGKGEKLFF. The CDR3 DNA sequence: TGTGCCAGCAGCCGACCGGGACAGGGGAAAGGCGAAAAACTGTTTTTT.